This TCR beta chain was recovered during a study of cytomegalovirus exposure and HLA in healthy donors (dated by TCRdb to between 2016 and 2019). Regarding the complete study: According to an earlier analysis of 450 to 650 of the donors, about 179 million T cells yielded roughly 100 million unique TCR beta sequences and 276 Gb of sequence data. To predict cytomegalovirus infection status, the study brought together high-throughput TCR immunosequencing, statistical association of individual TCRs with disease status, and machine learning. Of the 350 to 450 genotyped donors, 81% were placed in the genetic ancestry cluster associated with self-reported Caucasian donors. Genome-wide SNP genotypes for about 60% of the 666 donors were used in a later genetic analysis, which treated that subset as a discovery cohort. About 5 DR-DQ haplotypes were handled as single units for association and clustering, since linkage in the cohort was strong. Besides the first cohort of about 730 subjects, a separate validation cohort made up of 90 to 150 different subjects was used. Around 320 gigabases of sequencing data and approximately 85 million unique TCR sequences were included in an early release covering several hundred HLA-typed donors. Donor age, sex, ethnicity and CMV serostatus were collected together with the repertoire data. Rather than drawing on any new phenotypic data, the later analysis identified candidate immune exposures from TCR beta sequences and the way those sequences occurred across donors. A later analysis re-examined previously published TCR beta repertoires from roughly 650 donors and added high-resolution HLA genotyping to investigate patterns of TCR occurrence. Both class I and class II loci were covered by HLA typing, at four-digit resolution. Among 398 genotyped donors of the cohort, an average of approximately 230,000 unique TCR beta nucleotide sequences were sequenced per donor, around 18% of them non-productive. Every discovery cohort repertoire had been produced on one sequencing platform. Typing coverage varied by locus: roughly 629-640 donors for A, B, C, DRB1 and DQB1; roughly 500 for DQA1; about 600 for DPA1; roughly 450 for DPB1. To decide whether each TCR beta V gene segment behaved as functional or pseudogenic, an earlier analysis of some 600 of the donors relied on high-throughput TCR beta sequencing. The study aimed to test whether cataloging public T cell receptors could reveal signatures of past pathogen exposure. Using immunosequencing, the study profiled T cell repertoires from 640 or so subjects and related those repertoires to cytomegalovirus serostatus.

The cohort consisted of 650 to 700 healthy bone marrow donors. At the time of sampling, every cohort member was nominally healthy, though immune exposures that went unrecorded were likely present. The donor tested CMV seronegative, placing the donor among the 350 or so seronegative members of the cohort. Each donor provided a peripheral blood sample, and peripheral blood mononuclear cells were used for TCR beta sequencing. Genomic DNA was extracted from the blood cell samples with the Qiagen DNeasy Blood Extraction Kit. On this clone: Its specific antigen is unknown. No base quality information exists; no much larger clone differs at one position.

Library construction relied on the immunoSEQ multiplex PCR assay. A mixture of 60 forward primers for TCR Vbeta segments and 13 reverse primers for TCR Jbeta segments was used in the multiplex PCR. The CDR3 region of rearranged TCR beta genes was amplified from genomic DNA by a multiplex PCR assay. On the Illumina HiSeq System, the amplified TCR beta libraries were sequenced as 87-base-pair reads. The paper's data handling went like this. A later analysis tallied about 77 million unique TCR beta chains across the 666 repertoires, and around 12 million of those chains were shared by two or more donors. Raw reads were error-corrected and collapsed into unique sequences by a nearest-neighbor algorithm in which closely related sequences were merged to remove PCR and sequencing errors. Alignment of CDR3 sequences to IMGT reference sequences was used to assign V, D and J gene segments. For a sequence to be retained, a match of at least six nucleotides to both a V gene segment and a J gene segment was required. A rearrangement counted as productive if the CDR3 had no stop codons and remained in frame with V and J, and every other rearrangement counted as non-productive. Following IMGT convention, CDR3 was defined as the stretch from the second conserved V-encoded cysteine up to the conserved J-encoded phenylalanine. Sequences without an unambiguous match to a single V gene segment were excluded from the earlier analysis of approximately 560 of the donors. An earlier analysis of 587 of the donors classified V segments as functional when productive rearrangements were above 56.7% and as segregating when the standard deviation between donors was above 5%. A statistical classification framework was built to diagnose cytomegalovirus status from the catalog of TCR beta chain sequences. In a later analysis, V and J genes were assigned by comparing TCR nucleotide sequences against IMGT/GENE-DB human TR gene sequences. In a later analysis, CDR3 sequences and most-parsimonious VDJ recombination scenarios were assigned using the TCRdist pipeline. A later analysis defined each TCR beta chain by its CDR3 amino acid sequence plus V-gene family, and excluded reads lacking a unique V-gene family. In a later analysis, 450 to 600 highly shared, low-generation-probability nucleotide sequences were removed to address suspected cross-contamination and a sequencing artifact. For each public chain, a later analysis derived a clonal expansion index from normalized ranks of inferred template counts within each repertoire. In a later analysis, generation probabilities were computed with a VDJ recombination model fitted to out-of-frame rearrangements, and the resulting probabilities were checked against IGoR. In a later analysis, TCR-TCR, TCR-HLA and TCR-CMV co-occurrence was scored with hypergeometric tests, and a repertoire-size bias correction was applied to TCR pairs. To estimate false discovery rates, a later analysis permuted the HLA or CMV assignments 20 times. In a later analysis, co-occurring TCRs were grouped using DBSCAN, and TCRdist sequence similarity was added for clustering within HLA-allele-positive subsets. Co-occurrence clustering excluded repertoires with fewer than 30,000 or more than 120,000 public chains, plus five with anomalous nucleotide sharing. Drawn from immuneACCESS, this table holds only the in-frame rearrangements with V and J called that TCRdb kept. Clones are partly lost; checked studies trace under half to an unresolved V gene and leave the rest unexplained. D and trimming were read from the DNA, whereas the V and J calls and clone size are those reported in that table. This sample holds 120,000 to 150,000 clones; 60% to 85% were observed only once. Jointly, the top ten make up roughly 0.87% of the sample.

Trimming at the junction amounts to 4 bases on V and 0 bases on J, and the germline ends lie 12 bases apart. From cysteine to phenylalanine, the CDR3 is 15 amino acids long. Just the 45-base CDR3 DNA is kept, in frame starting at base 1. CDR1 and CDR2 were assigned from the germline V gene as SGHDN and FVKESK. What the study reported, not specific to this receptor: It was suggested by the authors that the approach could potentially be generalized to other disease states and immunological phenotypes. CMV serostatus was the only immune exposure information available for the cohort. An earlier analysis of approximately 540 of the donors showed that most TCR beta V segments appeared in productive rearrangements either about 87% or about 30% of the time, which broadly matched IMGT annotations. Because some donors lacked HLA typing at each locus, the association tests relied only on the typed subset. In a later analysis, the rate of TCR association differed among HLA loci, with DRB1 alleles having the most associated TCRs and HLA-C alleles having the fewest. Because the 87-base-pair reads could not distinguish some IMGT-functional V segments, including TRBV6-2 and TRBV6-3, those segments were excluded. A cluster of highly shared sequence variants was judged likely to represent a technical artifact of the sequencing pipeline. In a later analysis, several top co-occurrence clusters were reported to appear linked to parvovirus B19, influenza, CMV and Epstein-Barr virus. A later genetic analysis associated a missense DCLRE1C variant with V-gene and J-gene trimming of TCR beta chains, and an independent cohort replicated the association. In this cohort, only TCR beta chains were sequenced, and detectable features were limited by the absence of alpha or paired-chain data. In both the original and validation cohorts, the classifier was reported to diagnose cytomegalovirus status with high specificity and sensitivity. When HLA alleles, especially DR and DQ, strongly co-occurred, TCR associations were difficult to assign to individual alleles. In vitro tests confirmed that three of the cytomegalovirus-associated TCR beta chains recognize cytomegalovirus antigens. Roughly uniform sequencing depth across donors was assumed in presence/absence analyses, although this assumption may not hold. Linkage disequilibrium might explain the correlated functional status among segregating V segments, but an unknown experimental factor could not be excluded. In a later genetic analysis, fewer N-insertions in productive TCRs were reported among donors in an Asian-associated ancestry cluster than the roughly 700-donor mean. At a false discovery rate of 0.05, a later analysis linked some 17,000 TCR beta sequences to specific HLA alleles. In a later analysis, most CMV-associated TCR beta chains were found to appear HLA-restricted, with HLA associations seemingly driven largely by CMV exposure. In a later analysis, HLA-associated TCR beta chains were found to be more clonally expanded and to have lower generation probabilities than equally common non-associated chains. A further reported finding was that TCR beta sequences accurately predicted the HLA-A and HLA-B alleles for most subjects in the first cohort. Because counts were too low, roughly 18 rarely observed V segments, including chromosome 9 orphons, were left out of the earlier analysis of a few hundred of the donors. Across donors, most TCR sequences were observed very rarely, whereas some public TCRs were present in many individuals. A total of around 150 TCR beta chains were listed by the study as associated with cytomegalovirus.

Sequenced sample: PBMCs. The rearrangement combines TRBV14 with TRBJ1-1, and the D gene may be TRBD1, 5 bases matching. The receptor was isolated from a man aged 18 to 35 in good health and CMV-seronegative. CDR3 sequence: CASSLGGGMNTEAFF. The DNA reads as follows: TGTGCCAGCAGCCTCGGGGGGGGGATGAACACTGAAGCTTTCTTT. Outside the CDR3, residues come from the reference TRBV14 and TRBJ1-1 proteins, so the full variable domain is: EAGVTQFPSHSVIEKGQTVTLRCDPISGHDNLYWYRRVMGKEIKFLLHFVKESKQDESGMPNNRFLAERTGGTYSTLKVQPAELEDSGVYFCASSLGGGMNTEAFFGQGTRLTVV.